The 6 T cell receptor beta chains listed next were all sequenced from one sample in a study of neurological immune-mediated disorders. One entry per CDR3 protein, called by TCRdb with MiXCR from the 5' RACE reads. The table lists some 57,000 distinct CDR3 sequences, about 3.7% of them singletons. Sequenced input: PBMCs. The origin of the receptors is a woman aged 55-75 years with multiple sclerosis.

This clonotype was counted many times. This chain links TRBV7-2 with TRBJ2-3; 8 bases map to TRBD2. V lost 6 bases to trimming and J lost 0 bases; unmatched junction nucleotides: 5. CDR1 SGHTA and CDR2 FQGNSA come from the germline V gene. The CDR3 contains 15 residues. In DNA form, the CDR3 reads TGTGCCAGCAGGCCGGGGGGGCTCAGCACAGATACGCAGTATTTT. It encodes CASRPGGLSTDTQYF.

This clonotype was seen at least ten times. The chain joins TRBV28 to TRBJ2-7; the D gene is possibly TRBD2 (6 bases). Germline V CDR1 and CDR2: MDHEN, SYDVKM. V gave up 6 bases and J gave up 6 bases, with 12 bases separating them. The CDR3 runs to 12 residues. CDR3 residues: CASRRRGGEQYF. The CDR3 DNA follows: TGTGCCAGCAGGAGGAGGGGCGGCGAGCAGTACTTC.

This clonotype appeared a few times. V is TRBV6-5 and J is TRBJ1-2, with D possibly TRBD1 on 6 matching bases. Trimming left V 7 bases short and J 3 bases short, with 21 bases between. Looked up from germline, CDR1 is MNHEY and CDR2 is SVGAGI. The CDR3 contains 16 residues. CDR3 bases: TGTGCCAGCATCCAAGGAGGGGGTAGCCTTGACTATGGCTACACCTTC. It is translated as CASIQGGGSLDYGYTF.

In this sample, this clonotype turned up many times. The DNA of the CDR3 is TGCAGCGTTTCTACCATCACAGATACGCAGTATTTT. It yields the protein CSVSTITDTQYF. The V and J genes are TRBV29-1 and TRBJ2-3; D call uncertain. CDR3 length: 12 amino acids. With 5 bases removed from V and 2 bases from J, the gap between germline ends came to 8 bases. Germline V gene sequence: CDR1 SQVTM, CDR2 ANQGSEA.

This clonotype was counted at least ten times. The chain couples TRBV5-1 to TRBJ2-1; a possible D gene is TRBD1 (6 bases). The CDR3 has 16 residues. V gave up 6 bases and J gave up 6 bases, with 22 bases separating them. Germline V gene sequence: CDR1 SGHRS, CDR2 YFSETQ. CDR3 nucleotides: TGCGCCAGCACCGGTCAGGGGAAGATATTACGCAATGAGCAGTTCTTC. It specifies CASTGQGKILRNEQFF.

This clonotype was seen ten or more times. The chain links TRBV20-1 to TRBJ2-7, with 12 bases matching TRBD2. V shed 5 bases and J 2 bases; nucleotides not matched to a gene: 7. Germline values: CDR1 DFQATT, CDR2 SNEGSKA (reference sequence). This CDR3 has 15 residues. In DNA, the CDR3 is TGCAGTGCTGCCCGGACTAGCGGGATGACCTACGAGCAGTACTTC. Protein: CSAARTSGMTYEQYF.